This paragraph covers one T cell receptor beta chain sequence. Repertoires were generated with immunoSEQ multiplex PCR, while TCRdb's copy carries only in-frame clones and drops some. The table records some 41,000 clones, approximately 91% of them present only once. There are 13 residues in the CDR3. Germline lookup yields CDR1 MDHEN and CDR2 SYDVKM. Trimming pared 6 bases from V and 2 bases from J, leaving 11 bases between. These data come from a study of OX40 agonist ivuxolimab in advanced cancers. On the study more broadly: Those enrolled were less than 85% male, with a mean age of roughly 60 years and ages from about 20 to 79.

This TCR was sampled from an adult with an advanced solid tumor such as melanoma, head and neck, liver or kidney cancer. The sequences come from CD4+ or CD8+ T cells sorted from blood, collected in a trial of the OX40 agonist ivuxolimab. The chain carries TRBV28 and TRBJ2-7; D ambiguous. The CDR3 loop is CASSLRSTYEQYF. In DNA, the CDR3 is TGTGCCAGCAGCCTCCGAAGTACCTACGAGCAGTACTTC. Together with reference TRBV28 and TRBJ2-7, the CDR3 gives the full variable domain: DVKVTQSSRYLVKRTGEKVFLECVQDMDHENMFWYRQDPGLGLRLIYFSYDVKMKEKGDIPEGYSVSREKKERFSLILESASTNQTSMYLCASSLRSTYEQYFGPGTRLTVT.